Detailed here is one T cell receptor beta chain. This clonotype has a count of ten or more. The antigen this receptor binds is unknown. Per-base quality was not reported, and no clone a single base away is much larger than it. TCR beta VDJ combination and CDR3 sequence profiling used genomic DNA as the template. An Illumina HiSeq 2000 was used for TCR repertoire sequencing. The authors' pipeline ran thus. TRBV/TRBJ rearrangement plots, CDR3 size and DJ length profiles, and Simpson's diversity index were used to assess repertoires. The most abundant DNA sequence in the deep sequencing data was defined as the immunodominant clone. CDR3 amino acid sequences were screened for sharing across subjects and were compared with published repertoires and the VDJdb database. The public sequencing data were trimmed at Q25 with fastp and processed into clonotypes with MiXCR by TCRdb, which kept only in-frame beta chains. Every entry covers one CDR3 protein and lists the most common genes and DNA from its rows. These V and J calls derive from TCRdb rather than the authors' analysis. The table for this sample lists over 150,000 distinct CDR3 sequences; nearly 65% of them were counted only once. The ten top clones hold more than 40% of the sample.

This sample is drawn from a study of CD8+CD57+ T cells in acquired aplastic anemia (dated by TCRdb to between 2017 and 2018). Some background on the complete study: On average, sorted CD4+ and CD8+ cells yielded around 3.5 ug of extracted DNA, with a range of 0.2 to 27.4 ug. CD8+CD57+ expansion was defined as a frequency above the mean frequency observed in healthy subjects.

Trimming takes 2 bases from V and 5 bases from J, and the germline ends sit 11 bases apart. From the cysteine through the phenylalanine, the CDR3 covers 13 amino acids. Of the read, only the CDR3 DNA is kept; its 39 bases are in frame from base 1. The germline V gene yields SGHDT for CDR1 and YYEEEE for CDR2. Expansion of CD8+CD57+ cells had been shown by flow cytometry in the patients chosen for sequencing. Every patient had a diagnosis of severe acquired aplastic anemia based on International Study of Aplastic Anemia and Agranulocytosis and Camitta criteria. No patient had received any therapy when blood was sampled. In this study, sorted CD4+ and CD8+ T cells from the blood of healthy subjects and of severe aplastic anemia patients had their TCR repertoires deep-sequenced. Patients were enrolled in the USA under clinicaltrials.gov protocols 00001620, 01623167, 00001397, 00071045, 00081523 and 00961064. Ficoll-Paque density gradient centrifugation was used to isolate peripheral blood mononuclear cells. CD4+ and CD8+ T cells were sorted by FACS or magnetic beads before DNA extraction.

Study-level results and caveats: Some 31 CD8+ CDR3 sequences were shared between patients and controls but appeared highly expressed in patients and within their immunodominant clones. CD8+ Simpson's diversity did not differ significantly between patients and healthy controls (P=0.060).

Sequencing was done on a sample of sorted CD4+, CD8+, or CD8+CD57+ T cells (not recorded which) from PBMCs. The chain is assembled from TRBV5-6 and TRBJ2-7; TRBD1 is possibly the D segment (5 matching bases). This TCR came from a human donor with aplastic anemia. The CDR3 protein: CASSFQWGNEQYF. The nucleotide sequence is given as TGTGCCAGCAGCTTTCAATGGGGCAACGAGCAGTACTTC.